This T cell receptor beta chain was retrieved from a study of blood T cell repertoires in COVID-19. At the level of the study: The study drew acute and convalescent COVID-19 samples from the United States, Italy and Spain.

Measured with immunoSEQ multiplex PCR; TCRdb has only the in-frame clones, and not every one. The sample lists some 400,000 clones, 91% occurring once. Within the 2 weeks before study entry, each person in the exposed group met a COVID-19 case. Germline loops: CDR1 LNHDA, CDR2 SQIVND (reference sequence). Trimming took 8 bases from V and 7 from J; bases not matched to a gene: 10. This CDR3 contains 15 residues. V usage is TRBV19 and J usage is TRBJ2-2; 10 bases fit TRBD2. Sequencing was performed on PBMCs or T cells enriched from blood (not recorded which). This clonotype originated in a middle-aged woman who had been exposed to COVID-19. The DNA of the CDR3 is TGTGCCAGTCGCAAGGGACTAGCGTCGATCGGGGAGCTGTTTTTT. Residues: CASRKGLASIGELFF.